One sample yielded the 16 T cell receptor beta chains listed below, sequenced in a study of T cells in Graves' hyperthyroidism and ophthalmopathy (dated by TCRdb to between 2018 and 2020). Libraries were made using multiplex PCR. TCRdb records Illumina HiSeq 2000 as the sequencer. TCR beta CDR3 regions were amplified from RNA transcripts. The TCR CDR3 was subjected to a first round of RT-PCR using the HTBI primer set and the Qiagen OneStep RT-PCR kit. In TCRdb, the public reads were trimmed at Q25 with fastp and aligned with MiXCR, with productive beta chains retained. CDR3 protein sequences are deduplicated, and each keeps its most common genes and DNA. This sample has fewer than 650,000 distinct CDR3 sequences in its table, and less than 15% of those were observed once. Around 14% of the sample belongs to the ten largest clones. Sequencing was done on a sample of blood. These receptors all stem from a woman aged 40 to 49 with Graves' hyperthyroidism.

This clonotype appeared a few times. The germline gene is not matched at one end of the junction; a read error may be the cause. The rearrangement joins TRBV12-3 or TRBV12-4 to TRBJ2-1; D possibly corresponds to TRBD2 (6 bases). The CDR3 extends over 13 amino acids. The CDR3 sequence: CGSSASSYNEQFF. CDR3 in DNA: TGCGGGTCTAGCGCCAGCTCCTACAATGAGCAGTTCTTC.

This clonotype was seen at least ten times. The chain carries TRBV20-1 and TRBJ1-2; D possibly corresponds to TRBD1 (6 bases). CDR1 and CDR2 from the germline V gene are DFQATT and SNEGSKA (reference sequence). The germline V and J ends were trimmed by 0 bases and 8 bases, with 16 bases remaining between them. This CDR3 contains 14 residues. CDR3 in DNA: TGCAGTGCTAGAGAACAGGGAAGTGCGGCAGGCTACACCTTC. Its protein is CSAREQGSAAGYTF.

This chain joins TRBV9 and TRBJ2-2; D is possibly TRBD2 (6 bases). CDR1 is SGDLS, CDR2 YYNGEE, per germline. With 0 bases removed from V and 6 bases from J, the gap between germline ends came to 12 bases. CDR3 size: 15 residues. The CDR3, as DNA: TGTGCCAGCAGCGTAGTTGGAGGGCCCGCCGGGGAGCTGTTTTTT. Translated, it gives CASSVVGGPAGELFF.

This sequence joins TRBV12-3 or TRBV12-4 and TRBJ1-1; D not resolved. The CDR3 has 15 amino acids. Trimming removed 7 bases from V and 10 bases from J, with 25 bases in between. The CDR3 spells CASTEPVRSAVPAFF. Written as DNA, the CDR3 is TGTGCCAGCACCGAACCGGTAAGATCGGCGGTGCCAGCTTTCTTT.

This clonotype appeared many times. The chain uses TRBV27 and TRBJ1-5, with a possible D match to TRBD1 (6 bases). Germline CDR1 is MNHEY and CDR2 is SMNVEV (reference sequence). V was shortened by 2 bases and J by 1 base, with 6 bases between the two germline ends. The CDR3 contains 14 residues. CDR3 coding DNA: TGTGCCAGCAGTTTACAGGGGAGCAATCAGCCCCAGCATTTT. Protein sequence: CASSLQGSNQPQHF.

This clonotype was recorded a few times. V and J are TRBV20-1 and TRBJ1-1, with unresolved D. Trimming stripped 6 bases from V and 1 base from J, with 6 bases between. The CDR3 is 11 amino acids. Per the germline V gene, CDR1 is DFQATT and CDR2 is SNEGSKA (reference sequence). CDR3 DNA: TGCAGTGCCCAACAGAACACTGAAGCTTTCTTT. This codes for CSAQQNTEAFF.

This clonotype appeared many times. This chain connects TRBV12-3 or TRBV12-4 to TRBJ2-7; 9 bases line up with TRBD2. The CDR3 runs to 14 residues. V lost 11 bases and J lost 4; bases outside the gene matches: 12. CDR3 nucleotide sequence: TGTGCCTCTCGAGGTAGCGGGAGTGTGTACGAGCAGTACTTC. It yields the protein CASRGSGSVYEQYF.

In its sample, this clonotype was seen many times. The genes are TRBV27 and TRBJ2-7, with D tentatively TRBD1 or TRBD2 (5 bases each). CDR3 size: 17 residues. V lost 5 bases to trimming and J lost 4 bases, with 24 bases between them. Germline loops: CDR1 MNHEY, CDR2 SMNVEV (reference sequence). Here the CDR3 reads CASSNIPPGPEGYEQYF. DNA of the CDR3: TGTGCCAGCAGTAACATCCCCCCGGGACCTGAGGGGTACGAGCAGTACTTC.

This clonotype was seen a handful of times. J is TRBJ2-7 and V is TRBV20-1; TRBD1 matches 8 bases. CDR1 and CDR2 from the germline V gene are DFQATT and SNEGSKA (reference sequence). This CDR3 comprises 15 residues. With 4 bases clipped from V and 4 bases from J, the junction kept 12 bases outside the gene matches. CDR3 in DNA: TGCAGTGCTAACCCTGGCTTAGACAGGGGTTACGAGCAGTACTTC. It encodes CSANPGLDRGYEQYF.

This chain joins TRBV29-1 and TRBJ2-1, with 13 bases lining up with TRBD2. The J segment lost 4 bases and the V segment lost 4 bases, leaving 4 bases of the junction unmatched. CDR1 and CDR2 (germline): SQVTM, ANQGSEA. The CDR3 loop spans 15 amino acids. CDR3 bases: TGCAGCGTTGGCGGGACTAGCGGGAAATACAATGAGCAGTTCTTC. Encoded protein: CSVGGTSGKYNEQFF.

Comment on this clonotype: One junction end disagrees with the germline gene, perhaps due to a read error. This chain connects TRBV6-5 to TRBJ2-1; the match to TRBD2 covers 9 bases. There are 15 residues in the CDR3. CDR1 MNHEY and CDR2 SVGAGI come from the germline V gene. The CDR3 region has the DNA TGTGCCACCAGTTCGGGCGGGAGGGACTATGATGAGCAGTTCTTC. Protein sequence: CATSSGGRDYDEQFF.

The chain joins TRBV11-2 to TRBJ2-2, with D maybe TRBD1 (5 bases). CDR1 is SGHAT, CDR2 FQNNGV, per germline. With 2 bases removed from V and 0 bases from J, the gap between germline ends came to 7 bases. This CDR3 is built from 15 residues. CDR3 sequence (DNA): TGTGCCAGCAGCTTACCAGGGACGAACACCGGGGAGCTGTTTTTT. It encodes CASSLPGTNTGELFF.

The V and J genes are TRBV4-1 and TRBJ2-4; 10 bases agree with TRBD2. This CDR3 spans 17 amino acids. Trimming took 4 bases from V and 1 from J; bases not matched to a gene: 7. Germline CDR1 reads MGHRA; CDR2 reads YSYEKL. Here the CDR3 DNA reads TGCGCCAGCAGCCGCGGACTAGCGGAGGGGGCCAAAAACATTCAGTACTTC. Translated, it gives CASSRGLAEGAKNIQYF.

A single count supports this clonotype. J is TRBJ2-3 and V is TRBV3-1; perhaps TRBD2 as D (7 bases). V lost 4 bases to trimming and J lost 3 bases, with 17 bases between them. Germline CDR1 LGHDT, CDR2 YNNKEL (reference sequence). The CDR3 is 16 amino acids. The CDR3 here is CASSPGRGARTDTQYF. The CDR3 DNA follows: TGTGCCAGCAGCCCCGGACGGGGGGCTAGAACAGATACGCAGTATTTT.

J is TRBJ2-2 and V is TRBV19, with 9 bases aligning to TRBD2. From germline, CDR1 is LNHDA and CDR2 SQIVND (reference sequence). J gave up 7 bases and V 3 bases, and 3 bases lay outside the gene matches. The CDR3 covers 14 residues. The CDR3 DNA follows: TGTGCCAGTAGTATGCTACTAGCGGGCGGGGAGCTGTTTTTT. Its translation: CASSMLLAGGELFF.

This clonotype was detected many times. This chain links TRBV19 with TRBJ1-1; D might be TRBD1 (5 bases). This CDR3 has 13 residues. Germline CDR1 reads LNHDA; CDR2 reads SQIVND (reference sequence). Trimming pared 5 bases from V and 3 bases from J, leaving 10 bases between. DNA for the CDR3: TGTGCCAGTAGTCCCAGGGTGGACACTGAAGCTTTCTTT. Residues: CASSPRVDTEAFF.